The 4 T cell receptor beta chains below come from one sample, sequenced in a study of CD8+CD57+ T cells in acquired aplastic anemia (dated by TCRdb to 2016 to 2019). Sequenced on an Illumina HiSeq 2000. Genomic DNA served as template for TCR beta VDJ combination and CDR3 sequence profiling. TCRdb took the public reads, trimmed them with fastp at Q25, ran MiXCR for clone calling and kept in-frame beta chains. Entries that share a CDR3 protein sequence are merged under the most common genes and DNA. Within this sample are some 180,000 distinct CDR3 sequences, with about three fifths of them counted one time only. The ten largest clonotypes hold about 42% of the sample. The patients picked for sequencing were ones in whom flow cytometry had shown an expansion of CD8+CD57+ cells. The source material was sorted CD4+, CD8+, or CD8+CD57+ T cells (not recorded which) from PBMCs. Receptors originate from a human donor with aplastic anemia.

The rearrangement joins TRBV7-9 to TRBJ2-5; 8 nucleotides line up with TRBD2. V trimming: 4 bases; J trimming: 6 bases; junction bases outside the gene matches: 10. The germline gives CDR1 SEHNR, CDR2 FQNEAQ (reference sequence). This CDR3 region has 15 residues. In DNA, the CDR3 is TGTGCCAGCAGCTCTACTAGCGGAAGCGAGAAGACCCAGTACTTC. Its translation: CASSSTSGSEKTQYF. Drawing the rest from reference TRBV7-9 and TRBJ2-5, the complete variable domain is DTGVSQNPRHKITKRGQNVTFRCDPISEHNRLYWYRQTLGQGPEFLTYFQNEAQLEKSRLLSDRFSAERPKGSFSTLEIQRTEQGDSAMYLCASSSTSGSEKTQYFGPGTRLLVL.

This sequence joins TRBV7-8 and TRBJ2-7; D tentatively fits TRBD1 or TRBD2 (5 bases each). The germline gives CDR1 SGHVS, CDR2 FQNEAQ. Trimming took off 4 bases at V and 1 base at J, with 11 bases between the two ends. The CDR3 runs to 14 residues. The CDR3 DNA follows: TGTGCCAGCAGCTCAGGGACGCAGTCCTACGAGCAGTACTTC. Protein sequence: CASSSGTQSYEQYF.

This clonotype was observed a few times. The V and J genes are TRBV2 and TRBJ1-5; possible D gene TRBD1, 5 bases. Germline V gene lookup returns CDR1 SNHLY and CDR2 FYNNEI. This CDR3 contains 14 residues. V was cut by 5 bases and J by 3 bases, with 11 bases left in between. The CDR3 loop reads CASSRGRDNQPQHF. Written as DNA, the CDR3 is TGTGCCAGCAGTCGGGGACGGGACAATCAGCCCCAGCATTTT. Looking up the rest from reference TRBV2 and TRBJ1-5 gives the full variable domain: EPEVTQTPSHQVTQMGQEVILRCVPISNHLYFYWYRQILGQKVEFLVSFYNNEISEKSEIFDDQFSVERPDGSNFTLKIRSTKLEDSAMYFCASSRGRDNQPQHFGDGTRLSIL.

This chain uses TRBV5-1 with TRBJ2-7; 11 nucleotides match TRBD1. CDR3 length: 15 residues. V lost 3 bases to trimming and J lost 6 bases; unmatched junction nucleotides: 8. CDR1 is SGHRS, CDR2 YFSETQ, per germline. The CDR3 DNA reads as TGCGCCAGCAGCTACGGGACAGGGGGGATCCCCGAGCAGTACTTC. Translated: CASSYGTGGIPEQYF. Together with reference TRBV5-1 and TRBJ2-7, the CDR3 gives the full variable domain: KAGVTQTPRYLIKTRGQQVTLSCSPISGHRSVSWYQQTPGQGLQFLFEYFSETQRNKGNFPGRFSGRQFSNSRSEMNVSTLELGDSALYLCASSYGTGGIPEQYFGPGTRLTVT.